This T cell receptor beta chain was sequenced for a study of T cells in Graves' hyperthyroidism and ophthalmopathy. This clonotype has ten or more counts. Its specificity is not known. Regarding the study as a whole: Blood also contained most expanded thyroid clonotypes above 0.001. Model predictions of ophthalmopathy came a median about six months before onset.

RNA transcripts provided the source from which TCR beta CDR3 regions were amplified. HTBI primers were used for first-round RT-PCR of the TCR CDR3. MiXCR, run by TCRdb on the multiplex PCR reads, gives a single entry per CDR3 protein. Here the sample spans around 420,000 distinct CDR3 sequences, more than 15% being singletons. Hyperthyroidism of Graves' type that showed no ophthalmopathy progression within 18 months was stable. The source material was blood. This TCR was sampled from a woman aged 18-29 years with Graves' hyperthyroidism.

The CDR3 sequence is CASSLYTAGEQYF. CDR3 nucleotide sequence: TGCGCCAGCAGCTTGTACACAGCGGGGGAGCAGTACTTC. The rearrangement joins TRBV5-1 to TRBJ2-7; 7 bases fit TRBD2. After removal of 1 base from V and 7 bases from J, the junction contained 5 bases not matched to a gene. This CDR3 contains 13 residues. The germline CDR1 and CDR2 sequences are SGHRS and YFSETQ.